The 19 T cell receptor beta chains in this list originate from one sample, sequenced in a study of CD8 T cells in ankylosing spondylitis (dated by TCRdb to 2015 to 2018). Receptor libraries were prepared by 5' RACE. The sample was run on an Illumina HiSeq 2500. In-frame beta chains were kept once TCRdb had trimmed the public reads at Q25 with fastp and called clones with MiXCR. When rows share a CDR3 protein, they turn into one entry using the most common DNA and genes. The sample yields roughly 250,000 distinct CDR3 sequences; roughly 8.6% were counted once. The ten largest clonotypes hold approximately 7% of the sample. Material: blood, either unsorted or a sorted T cell fraction (not recorded which). The receptors were gathered from a male donor with ankylosing spondylitis or in good health (not recorded which).

This clonotype was found a few times. V gene TRBV7-2 combines with J gene TRBJ2-2, with 7 nucleotides matching TRBD1. Unmatched junction bases numbered 10, after V lost 6 bases and J lost 6 bases. Germline CDR1 reads SGHTA; CDR2 reads FQGNSA. There are 15 residues in the CDR3. The CDR3 region is CASSRRDSTPGELFF. The DNA for the CDR3 is TGTGCCAGCAGTCGCCGGGACAGCACACCCGGGGAGCTGTTTTTT.

This clonotype was seen at least ten times. This chain connects TRBV2 to TRBJ2-7; D is unclear. V lost 7 bases and J lost 5, with 9 bases in between. The CDR3 length is 11 residues. CDR1 SNHLY and CDR2 FYNNEI come from the germline V gene. The CDR3, as DNA: TGTGCCAGCAATACGAGGCACGAGCAGTACTTC. Its protein product is CASNTRHEQYF.

This chain connects TRBV4-3 to TRBJ1-2; D is unclear. This CDR3 is built from 14 residues. Germline V gene data show CDR1 as LGHNA and CDR2 as YSLEER. V lost 0 bases and J lost 0, with 5 bases in between. The CDR3 spells CASSQDLANYGYTF. CDR3 in DNA: TGCGCCAGCAGCCAAGACTTAGCTAACTATGGCTACACCTTC.

There are many counts of this clonotype. V usage is TRBV5-1 and J usage is TRBJ2-3; no clear D gene. Per germline, CDR1 SGHRS and CDR2 YFSETQ. V shed 2 bases and J shed 2 bases, with 6 bases lying between them. The CDR3 runs 13 residues. CDR3 loop: CASSLQSTDTQYF. Written as DNA, the CDR3 is TGCGCCAGCAGCTTACAGTCCACAGATACGCAGTATTTT.

The V and J genes are TRBV20-1 and TRBJ1-2; 8 positions agree with TRBD1. From germline, CDR1 is DFQATT and CDR2 SNEGSKA (reference sequence). The CDR3 sequence is 15 residues long. The V gene end was trimmed by 1 base and the J gene end by 3 bases; junction bases not matched to a gene: 7. The CDR3 sequence is CSARALQGGDYGYTF. CDR3 DNA: TGCAGTGCTAGAGCCCTACAGGGGGGGGACTATGGCTACACCTTC.

This clonotype was seen ten or more times. This chain joins TRBV7-9 and TRBJ2-5, with a possible D match to TRBD2 (5 bases). This CDR3 comprises 16 residues. Germline V lookup: CDR1 SEHNR, CDR2 FQNEAQ (reference sequence). The V and J ends lost 2 bases and 0 bases respectively, with 13 bases between them. CDR3 loop: CASSLRGALHQETQYF. The CDR3 nucleotides read TGTGCCAGCAGCTTACGGGGAGCCCTTCACCAAGAGACCCAGTACTTC.

This clonotype was detected a few times. J is TRBJ2-1 and V is TRBV7-3; 13 nucleotides line up with TRBD2. Losses at the gene ends were 4 bases for V and 2 bases for J; bases not matched to a gene: 8. CDR3 length: 18 amino acids. CDR1 is SGHTA and CDR2 is FQGTGA in the germline V gene. CDR3 amino acids: CASSSSPGLAGTYNEQFF. The CDR3 bases are TGTGCCAGCAGCTCCAGCCCGGGACTAGCGGGGACCTACAATGAGCAGTTCTTC.

This clonotype was seen repeatedly, ten times or more. The chain couples TRBV12-3 or TRBV12-4 to TRBJ1-5, with TRBD1 matching 7 bases. Unmatched junction bases numbered 12, after V lost 6 bases and J lost 7 bases. The CDR3 has 15 residues. CDR3 in amino acids: CASSSRQGRGQPQHF. CDR3 sequence (DNA): TGTGCCAGCAGCTCCCGACAGGGCCGAGGGCAGCCCCAGCATTTT.

The table lists this clonotype with many counts. The gene calls are TRBV5-5 and TRBJ2-3, with D possibly TRBD2 on 6 matching bases. The germline gives CDR1 SGHKS, CDR2 YYEKEE (reference sequence). Trimming left V 0 bases short and J 6 bases short, with 17 bases between. The CDR3 runs to 16 residues. CDR3 nucleotide sequence: TGTGCCAGCAGCTTGGCTGGCAGGGCCGGGACTGATACGCAGTATTTT. This encodes CASSLAGRAGTDTQYF.

The chain has TRBV20-1 and TRBJ2-3; D remains unclear. Germline CDR1 DFQATT, CDR2 SNEGSKA (reference sequence). The V gene lost 4 bases and the J gene lost 1 base, with 6 bases spanning the gap. The CDR3 contains 12 residues. Here the CDR3 reads CSANTGTDTQYF. The CDR3 coding sequence is TGCAGTGCTAATACAGGCACAGATACGCAGTATTTT.

There are many counts of this clonotype. This chain joins TRBV9 and TRBJ2-3; D is uncertain. Germline CDR1 is SGDLS and CDR2 is YYNGEE. This CDR3 spans 12 amino acids. V was pared by 0 bases and J by 5 bases, with 4 bases between. CDR3 amino acids: CASSVGGDTQYF. In nucleotides, the CDR3 is TGTGCCAGCAGCGTAGGTGGAGATACGCAGTATTTT.

In its sample, this clonotype was seen many times. The chain recombines TRBV3-1 with TRBJ1-1, with a tentative D call TRBD1 (5 bases). CDR3 length: 11 amino acids. Trimming stripped 1 base from V and 11 bases from J, with 8 bases between. The germline V gene has CDR1 LGHDT and CDR2 YNNKEL (reference sequence). The CDR3: CASSQGGGAFF. CDR3 sequence (DNA): TGTGCCAGCAGCCAAGGGGGGGGGGCTTTCTTT.

This clonotype was observed a few times. V gene TRBV20-1 combines with J gene TRBJ2-7, with TRBD2 matching 9 bases. This CDR3 region has 15 residues. V dropped 0 bases and J dropped 6; count of bases not matched to a gene: 9. Germline V lookup: CDR1 DFQATT, CDR2 SNEGSKA (reference sequence). The CDR3 nucleotides read TGCAGTGCTAGAGATATAGCGGGAGCTCGGGGCGAGCAGTACTTC. Translation: CSARDIAGARGEQYF.

This clonotype was seen only a few times. The CDR3 spells CASSRPGQGFYEQYF. The CDR3 bases are TGTGCCAGCAGCCGCCCCGGACAGGGTTTCTACGAGCAGTACTTC. V usage is TRBV3-1 and J usage is TRBJ2-7; TRBD1 matches at 8 bases. This CDR3 is built from 15 residues. Per germline, CDR1 LGHDT and CDR2 YNNKEL (reference sequence). The junction had 8 bases not matched to a gene; V was cut back by 4 bases and J by 3 bases.

This clonotype has ten or more counts. The chain is built from TRBV9 and TRBJ1-1; TRBD1 is a possible D gene (6 bases). Per the germline V gene, CDR1 is SGDLS and CDR2 is YYNGEE. This CDR3 is built from 13 residues. Deletions cut 4 bases from V and 3 bases from J, with 10 bases between. The DNA of the CDR3 is TGTGCCAGCAGCCCGGGGACACACACTGAAGCTTTCTTT. Translated: CASSPGTHTEAFF.

This clonotype was seen repeatedly, ten times or more. The chain couples TRBV7-8 to TRBJ2-3; possible D gene TRBD1, 5 bases. The CDR3 totals 12 residues. The V end was cut by 2 bases, the J end by 5 bases, with 5 bases between. Germline values: CDR1 SGHVS, CDR2 FQNEAQ. The CDR3 nucleotides are TGTGCCAGCAGCTTACAGGGAGATACGCAGTATTTT. Encoded protein: CASSLQGDTQYF.

This clonotype came up many times. The V and J genes are TRBV25-1 and TRBJ1-1, with D hard to call. The CDR3 loop spans 13 amino acids. CDR1 and CDR2 (germline): MGHDK, SYGVNS. V lost 4 bases to trimming and J lost 6 bases, with 12 bases between them. The CDR3 loop reads CASSAVGQSEAFF. CDR3 coding DNA: TGTGCCAGCAGTGCCGTGGGTCAGTCTGAAGCTTTCTTT.

The CDR3 is CASSLSMPVIYNEQFF. The CDR3 coding sequence is TGTGCCAGCAGTTTATCGATGCCGGTAATTTACAATGAGCAGTTCTTC. This rearrangement joins TRBV27 to TRBJ2-1; D gene ambiguous. This CDR3 comprises 16 residues. CDR1 MNHEY and CDR2 SMNVEV come from the germline V gene (reference sequence). Trimming removed 0 bases from V and 4 bases from J, with 13 bases in between.

This clonotype was observed at least ten times. The chain joins TRBV5-1 to TRBJ2-7; no reliable D call. The CDR3 is made up of 13 amino acids. Germline-derived CDR1 and CDR2 are SGHRS and YFSETQ. Trimming shortened V by 3 bases and J by 3 bases, and 10 bases separated the two germline ends. CDR3 in DNA: TGCGCCAGCAGCTCGCTTGTGGGCTACGAGCAGTACTTC. Its translation is CASSSLVGYEQYF. Looking up the rest from reference TRBV5-1 and TRBJ2-7 gives the full variable domain: KAGVTQTPRYLIKTRGQQVTLSCSPISGHRSVSWYQQTPGQGLQFLFEYFSETQRNKGNFPGRFSGRQFSNSRSEMNVSTLELGDSALYLCASSSLVGYEQYFGPGTRLTVT.